This T cell receptor (beta chain) was captured in a study of sequential checkpoint blockade in melanoma. This clone was detected a few times. The treatment: randomized to nivolumab then ipilimumab (arm A) or the reverse (arm B). Measured with immunoSEQ multiplex PCR; TCRdb has only the in-frame clones, and not every one. This sample has more than 25,000 clones, with approximately 91% found just once. This CDR3 comprises 12 residues. Trimming stripped 3 bases from V and 7 bases from J, with 10 bases between. Germline CDR1 and CDR2: MNHEY and SMNVEV (reference sequence). The rearrangement uses TRBV27 and TRBJ2-7, with D unresolved. Sequences were derived from CD8+ T cells sorted from blood (inferred from file names), sampled from a patient given nivolumab and ipilimumab in sequence. The TCR originated in a human donor with melanoma. The CDR3 reads CASSFPQWEQYF. The CDR3 DNA sequence: TGTGCCAGCAGTTTCCCCCAGTGGGAGCAGTACTTC.